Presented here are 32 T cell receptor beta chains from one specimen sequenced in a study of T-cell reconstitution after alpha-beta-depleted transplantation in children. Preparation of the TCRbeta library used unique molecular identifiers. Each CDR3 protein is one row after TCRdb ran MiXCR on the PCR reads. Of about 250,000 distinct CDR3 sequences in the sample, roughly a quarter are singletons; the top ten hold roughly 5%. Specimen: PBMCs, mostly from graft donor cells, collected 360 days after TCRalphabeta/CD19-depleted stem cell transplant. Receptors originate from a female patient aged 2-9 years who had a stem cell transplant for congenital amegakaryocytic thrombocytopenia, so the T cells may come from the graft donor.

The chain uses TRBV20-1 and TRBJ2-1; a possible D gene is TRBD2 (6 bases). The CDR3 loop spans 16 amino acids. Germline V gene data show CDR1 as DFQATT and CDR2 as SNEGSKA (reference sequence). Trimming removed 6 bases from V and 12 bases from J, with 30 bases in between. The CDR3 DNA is TGCAGTGCACGAGGGGACTTTGGGCTACCGCCGATCGGGCAGTTCTTC. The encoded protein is CSARGDFGLPPIGQFF.

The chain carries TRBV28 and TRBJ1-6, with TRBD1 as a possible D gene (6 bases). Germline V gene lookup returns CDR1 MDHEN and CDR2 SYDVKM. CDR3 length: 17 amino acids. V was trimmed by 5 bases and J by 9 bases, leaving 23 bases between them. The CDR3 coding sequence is TGTGCCAGCAGTCCGCCGAGGATCAGGGGAAGGGCTTCACCCCTCCACTTT. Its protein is CASSPPRIRGRASPLHF.

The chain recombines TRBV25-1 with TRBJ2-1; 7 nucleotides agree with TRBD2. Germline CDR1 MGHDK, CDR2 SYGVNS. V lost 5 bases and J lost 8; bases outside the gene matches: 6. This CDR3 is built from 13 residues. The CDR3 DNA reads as TGTGCCAGCAGTTACGGGACTACCGATGAGCAGTTCTTC. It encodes CASSYGTTDEQFF. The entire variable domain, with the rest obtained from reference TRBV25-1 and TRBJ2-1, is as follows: EADIYQTPRYLVIGTGKKITLECSQTMGHDKMYWYQQDPGMELHLIHYSYGVNSTEKGDLSSESTVSRIRTEHFPLTLESARPSHTSQYLCASSYGTTDEQFFGPGTRLTVL.

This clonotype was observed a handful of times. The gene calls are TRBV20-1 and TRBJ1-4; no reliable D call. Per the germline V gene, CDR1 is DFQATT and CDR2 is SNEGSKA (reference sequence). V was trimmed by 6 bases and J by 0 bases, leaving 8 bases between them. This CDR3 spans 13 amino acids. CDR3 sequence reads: CSAYKATNEKLFF. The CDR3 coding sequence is TGCAGTGCCTACAAGGCAACTAATGAAAAACTGTTTTTT.

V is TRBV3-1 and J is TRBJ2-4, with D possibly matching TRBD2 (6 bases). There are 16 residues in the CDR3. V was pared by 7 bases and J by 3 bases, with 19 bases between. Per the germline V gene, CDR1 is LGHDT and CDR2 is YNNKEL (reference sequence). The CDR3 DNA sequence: TGTGCCAGCACCCCGAGGGCATGGCGGGACAAAAACATTCAGTACTTC. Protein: CASTPRAWRDKNIQYF.

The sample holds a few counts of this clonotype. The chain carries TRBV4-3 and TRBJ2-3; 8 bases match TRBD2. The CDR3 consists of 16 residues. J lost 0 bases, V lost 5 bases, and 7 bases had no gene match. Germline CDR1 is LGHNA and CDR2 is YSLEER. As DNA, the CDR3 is TGCGCCAGCAGCAGACATAGCGGGGCGAGCACAGATACGCAGTATTTT. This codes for CASSRHSGASTDTQYF.

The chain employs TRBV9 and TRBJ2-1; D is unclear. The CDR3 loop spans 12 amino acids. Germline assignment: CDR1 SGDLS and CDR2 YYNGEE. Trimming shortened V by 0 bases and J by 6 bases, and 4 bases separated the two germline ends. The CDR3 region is CASSVGVNEQFF. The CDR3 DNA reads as TGTGCCAGCAGCGTAGGGGTCAATGAGCAGTTCTTC.

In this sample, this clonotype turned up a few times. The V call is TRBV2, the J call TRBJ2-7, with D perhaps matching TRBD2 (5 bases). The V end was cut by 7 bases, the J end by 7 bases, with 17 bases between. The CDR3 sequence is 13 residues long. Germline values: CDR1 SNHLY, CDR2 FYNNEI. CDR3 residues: CASNEDYRSEQYF. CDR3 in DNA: TGTGCCAGCAACGAAGACTACCGGAGTGAGCAGTACTTC.

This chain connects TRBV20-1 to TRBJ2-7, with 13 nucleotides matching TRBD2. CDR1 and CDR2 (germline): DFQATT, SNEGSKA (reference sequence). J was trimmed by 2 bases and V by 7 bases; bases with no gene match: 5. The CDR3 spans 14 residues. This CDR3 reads CSGTSGRPPYEQYF. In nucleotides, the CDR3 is TGCAGTGGGACTAGCGGGAGACCACCCTACGAGCAGTACTTC.

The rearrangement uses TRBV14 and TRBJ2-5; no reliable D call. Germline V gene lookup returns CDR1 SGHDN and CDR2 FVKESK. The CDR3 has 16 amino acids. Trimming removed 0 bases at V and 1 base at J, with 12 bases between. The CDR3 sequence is CASSQDFTQAQETQYF. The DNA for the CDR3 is TGTGCCAGCAGCCAAGATTTTACGCAAGCCCAAGAGACCCAGTACTTC.

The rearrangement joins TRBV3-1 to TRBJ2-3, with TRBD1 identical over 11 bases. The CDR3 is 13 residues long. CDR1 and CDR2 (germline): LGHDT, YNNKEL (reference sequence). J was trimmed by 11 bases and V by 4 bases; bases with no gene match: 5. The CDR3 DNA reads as TGTGCCAGCAGCCCGAGGACAGGGGGCAAGCAGTATTTT. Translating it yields CASSPRTGGKQYF.

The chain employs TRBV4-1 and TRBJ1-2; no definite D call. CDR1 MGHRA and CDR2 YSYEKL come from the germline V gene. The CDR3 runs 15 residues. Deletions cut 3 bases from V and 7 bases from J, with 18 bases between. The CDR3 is CASSQFDRGTGGYTF. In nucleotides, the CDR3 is TGCGCCAGCAGCCAGTTCGACCGGGGTACGGGTGGCTACACCTTC.

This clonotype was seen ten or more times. CDR3 nucleotide sequence: TGTGCCAGCAGCTTAGGGTCAGGCCTCATGAACACTGAAGCTTTCTTT. Translation: CASSLGSGLMNTEAFF. The chain has TRBV13 and TRBJ1-1; D remains ambiguous. V lost 0 bases and J 0 bases, leaving 11 bases between the germline ends. The CDR3 spans 16 residues. CDR1 and CDR2 (germline): PRHDT, FYEKMQ (reference sequence).

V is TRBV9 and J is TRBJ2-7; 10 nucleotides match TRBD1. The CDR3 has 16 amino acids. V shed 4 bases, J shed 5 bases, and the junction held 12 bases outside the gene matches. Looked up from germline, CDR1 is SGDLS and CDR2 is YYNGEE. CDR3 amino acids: CASSPRTGGPLNEQYF. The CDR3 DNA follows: TGTGCCAGCAGCCCGAGGACAGGGGGGCCCCTAAACGAGCAGTACTTC.

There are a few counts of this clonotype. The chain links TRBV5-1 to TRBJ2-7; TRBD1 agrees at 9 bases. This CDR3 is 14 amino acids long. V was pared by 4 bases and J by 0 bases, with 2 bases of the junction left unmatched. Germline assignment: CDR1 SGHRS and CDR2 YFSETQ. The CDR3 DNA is TGCGCCAGCAGCAACAGGGGGCACTCCTACGAGCAGTACTTC. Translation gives CASSNRGHSYEQYF.

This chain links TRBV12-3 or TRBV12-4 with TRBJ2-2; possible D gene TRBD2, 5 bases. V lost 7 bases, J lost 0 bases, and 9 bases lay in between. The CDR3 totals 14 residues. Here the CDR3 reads CASIVSANTGELFF. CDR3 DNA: TGTGCCAGCATCGTTAGCGCGAACACCGGGGAGCTGTTTTTT.

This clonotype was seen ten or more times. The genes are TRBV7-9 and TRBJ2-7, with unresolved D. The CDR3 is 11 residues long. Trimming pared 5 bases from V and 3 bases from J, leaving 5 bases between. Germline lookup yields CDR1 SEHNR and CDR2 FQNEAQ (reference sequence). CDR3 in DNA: TGTGCCAGCAGCGCCCACTACGAGCAGTACTTC. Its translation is CASSAHYEQYF.

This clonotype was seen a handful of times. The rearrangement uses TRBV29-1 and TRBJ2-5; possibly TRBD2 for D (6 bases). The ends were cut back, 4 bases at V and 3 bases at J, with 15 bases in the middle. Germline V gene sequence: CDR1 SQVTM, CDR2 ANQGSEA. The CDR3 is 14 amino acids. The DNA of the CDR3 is TGCAGCGTTGCCGTCACCCCGGGGGAAGAGACCCAGTACTTC. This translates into CSVAVTPGEETQYF.

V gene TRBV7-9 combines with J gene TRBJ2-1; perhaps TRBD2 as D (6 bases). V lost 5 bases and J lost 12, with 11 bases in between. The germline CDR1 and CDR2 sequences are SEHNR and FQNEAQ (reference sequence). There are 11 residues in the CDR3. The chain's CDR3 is CASSPPGGQFF. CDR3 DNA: TGTGCCAGCAGCCCGCCCGGGGGGCAGTTCTTC.

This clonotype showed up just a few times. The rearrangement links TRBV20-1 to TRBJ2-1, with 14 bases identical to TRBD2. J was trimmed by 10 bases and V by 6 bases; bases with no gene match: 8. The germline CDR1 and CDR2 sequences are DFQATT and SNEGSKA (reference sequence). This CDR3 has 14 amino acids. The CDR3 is CSAPGLAGDGEQFF. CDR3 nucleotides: TGCAGTGCGCCGGGACTAGCGGGAGACGGCGAGCAGTTCTTC.

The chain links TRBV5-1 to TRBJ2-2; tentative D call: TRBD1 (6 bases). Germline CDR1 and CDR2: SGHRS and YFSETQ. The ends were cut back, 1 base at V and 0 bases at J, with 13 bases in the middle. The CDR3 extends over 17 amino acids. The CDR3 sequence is CASSLLSWTANTGELFF. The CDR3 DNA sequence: TGCGCCAGCAGCTTGCTGAGTTGGACAGCGAACACCGGGGAGCTGTTTTTT.

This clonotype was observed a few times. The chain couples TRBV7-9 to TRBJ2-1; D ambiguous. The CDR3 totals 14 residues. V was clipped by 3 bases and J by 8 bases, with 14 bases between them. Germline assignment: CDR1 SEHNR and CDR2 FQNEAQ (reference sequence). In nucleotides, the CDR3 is TGTGCCAGCAGCTTTCCCCTAGAATTCCATGAGCAGTTCTTC. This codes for CASSFPLEFHEQFF.

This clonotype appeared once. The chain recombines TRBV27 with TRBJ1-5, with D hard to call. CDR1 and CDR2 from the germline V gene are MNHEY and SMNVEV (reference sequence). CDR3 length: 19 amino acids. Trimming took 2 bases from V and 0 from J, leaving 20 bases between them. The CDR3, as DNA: TGTGCCAGCAGTTTAAAATCAGGTTCTGGCACCTATAGCAATCAGCCCCAGCATTTT. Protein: CASSLKSGSGTYSNQPQHF.

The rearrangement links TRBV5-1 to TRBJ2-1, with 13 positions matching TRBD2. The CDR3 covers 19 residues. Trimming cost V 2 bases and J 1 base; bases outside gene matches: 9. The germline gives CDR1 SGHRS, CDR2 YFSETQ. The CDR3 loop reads CASSFSAWTSGSSYNEQFF. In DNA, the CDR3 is TGCGCCAGCAGCTTTTCGGCTTGGACTAGCGGGAGTTCCTACAATGAGCAGTTCTTC.

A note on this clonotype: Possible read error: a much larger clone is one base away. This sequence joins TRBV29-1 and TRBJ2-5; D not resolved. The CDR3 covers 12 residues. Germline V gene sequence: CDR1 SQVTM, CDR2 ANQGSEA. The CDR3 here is CTVAFSKETQYF. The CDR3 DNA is TGCACCGTTGCGTTCAGCAAAGAGACCCAGTACTTC.

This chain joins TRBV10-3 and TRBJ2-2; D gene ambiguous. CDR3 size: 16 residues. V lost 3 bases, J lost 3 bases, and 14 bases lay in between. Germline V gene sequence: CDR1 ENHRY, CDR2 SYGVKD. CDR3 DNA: TGTGCCATCAGTGAATTAGGACCTCGCGACACCGGGGAGCTGTTTTTT. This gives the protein CAISELGPRDTGELFF.

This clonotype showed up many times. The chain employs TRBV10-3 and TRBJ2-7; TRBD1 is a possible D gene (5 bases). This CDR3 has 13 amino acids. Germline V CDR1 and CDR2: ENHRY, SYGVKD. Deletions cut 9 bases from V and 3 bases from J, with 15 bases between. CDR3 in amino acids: CAISSRQNYEQYF. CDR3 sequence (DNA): TGTGCCATTTCCAGTCGACAGAACTACGAGCAGTACTTC.

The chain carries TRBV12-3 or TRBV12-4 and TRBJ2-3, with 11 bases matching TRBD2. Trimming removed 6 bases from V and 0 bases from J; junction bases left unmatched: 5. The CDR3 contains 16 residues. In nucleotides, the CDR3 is TGTGCCAGCAGGTTCGGGACTAGCGGTAGCACAGATACGCAGTATTTT. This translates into CASRFGTSGSTDTQYF.

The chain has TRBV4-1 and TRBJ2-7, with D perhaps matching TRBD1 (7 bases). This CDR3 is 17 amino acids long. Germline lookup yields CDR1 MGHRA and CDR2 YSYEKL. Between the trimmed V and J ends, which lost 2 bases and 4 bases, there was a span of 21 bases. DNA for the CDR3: TGCGCCAGCAGCCAAATCCCCTTTCAGGGGGGAACTTACGAGCAGTACTTC. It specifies CASSQIPFQGGTYEQYF.

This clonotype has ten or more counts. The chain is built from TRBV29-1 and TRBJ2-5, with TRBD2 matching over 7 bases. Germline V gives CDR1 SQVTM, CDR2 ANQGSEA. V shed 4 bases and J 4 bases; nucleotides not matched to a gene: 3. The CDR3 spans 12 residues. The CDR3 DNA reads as TGCAGCGTTGTAGTAGCGGGAGAGACCCAGTACTTC. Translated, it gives CSVVVAGETQYF.

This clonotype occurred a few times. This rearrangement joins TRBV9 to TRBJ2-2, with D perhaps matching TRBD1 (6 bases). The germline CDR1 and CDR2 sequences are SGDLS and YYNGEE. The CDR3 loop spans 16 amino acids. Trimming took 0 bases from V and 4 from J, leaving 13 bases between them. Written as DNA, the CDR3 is TGTGCCAGCAGCGTAGTAGCAGGGGCAGGCACCGGGGAGCTGTTTTTT. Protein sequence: CASSVVAGAGTGELFF.

CDR3 residues: CASSFGQTLTDTQYF. Here the CDR3 DNA reads TGTGCCAGCAGCTTCGGACAGACACTCACAGATACGCAGTATTTT. The chain links TRBV7-6 to TRBJ2-3; maybe TRBD1 (6 bases). CDR1 is SGHVS and CDR2 is FNYEAQ in the germline V gene. Between the trimmed V and J ends, which lost 3 bases and 2 bases, there was a span of 12 bases. This CDR3 region has 15 residues.